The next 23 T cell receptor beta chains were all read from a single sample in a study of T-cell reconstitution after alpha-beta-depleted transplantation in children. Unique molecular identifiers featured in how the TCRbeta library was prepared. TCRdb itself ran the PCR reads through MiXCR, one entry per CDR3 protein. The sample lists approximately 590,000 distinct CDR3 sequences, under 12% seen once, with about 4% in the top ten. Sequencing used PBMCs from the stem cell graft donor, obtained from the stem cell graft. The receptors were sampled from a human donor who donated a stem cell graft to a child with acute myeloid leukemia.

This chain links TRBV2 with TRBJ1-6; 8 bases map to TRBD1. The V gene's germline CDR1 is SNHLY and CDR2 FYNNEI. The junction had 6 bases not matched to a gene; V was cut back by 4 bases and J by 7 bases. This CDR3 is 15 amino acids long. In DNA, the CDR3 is TGTGCCAGCAGTGTCCCAGGACAGGGCAATTCACCCCTCCACTTT. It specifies CASSVPGQGNSPLHF.

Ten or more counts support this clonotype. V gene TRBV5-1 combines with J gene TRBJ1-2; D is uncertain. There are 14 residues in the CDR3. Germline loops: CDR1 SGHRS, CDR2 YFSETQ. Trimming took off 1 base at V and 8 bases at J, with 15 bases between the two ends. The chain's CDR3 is CASSLMDSAGGYTF. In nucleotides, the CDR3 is TGCGCCAGCAGCTTGATGGACTCCGCGGGAGGCTACACCTTC. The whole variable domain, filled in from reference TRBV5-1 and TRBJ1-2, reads KAGVTQTPRYLIKTRGQQVTLSCSPISGHRSVSWYQQTPGQGLQFLFEYFSETQRNKGNFPGRFSGRQFSNSRSEMNVSTLELGDSALYLCASSLMDSAGGYTFGSGTRLTVV.

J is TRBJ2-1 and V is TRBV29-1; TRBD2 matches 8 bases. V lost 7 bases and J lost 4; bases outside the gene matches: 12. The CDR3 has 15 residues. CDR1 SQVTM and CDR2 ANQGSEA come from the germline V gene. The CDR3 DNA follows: TGCAGCGCCCCTGGGGCGGGAGGCACATACAATGAGCAGTTCTTC. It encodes CSAPGAGGTYNEQFF.

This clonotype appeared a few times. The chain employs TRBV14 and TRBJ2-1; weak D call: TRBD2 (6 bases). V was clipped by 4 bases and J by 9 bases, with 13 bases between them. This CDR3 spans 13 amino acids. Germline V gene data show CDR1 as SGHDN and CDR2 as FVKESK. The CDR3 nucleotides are TGTGCCAGCAGCCCCAGCCGGGGAGGTGAGCAGTTCTTC. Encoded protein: CASSPSRGGEQFF.

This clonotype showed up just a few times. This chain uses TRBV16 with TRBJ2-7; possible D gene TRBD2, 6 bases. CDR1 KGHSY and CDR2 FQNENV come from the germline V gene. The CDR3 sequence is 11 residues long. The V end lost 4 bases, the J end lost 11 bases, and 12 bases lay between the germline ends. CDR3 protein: CASSPGLVKYF. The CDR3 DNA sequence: TGTGCCAGCAGCCCGGGACTTGTTAAGTACTTC.

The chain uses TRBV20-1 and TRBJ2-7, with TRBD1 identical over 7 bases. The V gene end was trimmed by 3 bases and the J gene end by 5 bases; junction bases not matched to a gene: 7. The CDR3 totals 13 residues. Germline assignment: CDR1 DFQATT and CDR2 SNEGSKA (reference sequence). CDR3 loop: CSARDRLIHEQYF. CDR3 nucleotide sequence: TGCAGTGCTAGGGACAGGCTGATTCACGAGCAGTACTTC.

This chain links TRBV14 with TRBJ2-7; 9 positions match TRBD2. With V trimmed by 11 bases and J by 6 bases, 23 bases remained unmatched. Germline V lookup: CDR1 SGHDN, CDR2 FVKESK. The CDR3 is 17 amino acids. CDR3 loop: CAPRCDGVEREALEQYF. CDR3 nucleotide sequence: TGTGCCCCGAGGTGTGACGGAGTTGAGCGGGAGGCCCTCGAGCAGTACTTC.

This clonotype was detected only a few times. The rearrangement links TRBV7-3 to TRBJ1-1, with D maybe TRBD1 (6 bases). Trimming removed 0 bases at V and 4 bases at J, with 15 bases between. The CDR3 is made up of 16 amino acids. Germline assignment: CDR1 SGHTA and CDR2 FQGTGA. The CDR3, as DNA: TGTGCCAGCAGCTTAACGGCAGGGGAGTGGAGCACTGAAGCTTTCTTT. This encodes CASSLTAGEWSTEAFF.

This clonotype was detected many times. The CDR3 region is CASSLLPILLNEQFF. For the CDR3, the DNA is TGTGCCAGCAGTTTACTCCCGATCCTACTCAATGAGCAGTTCTTC. This chain connects TRBV27 to TRBJ2-1; unclear D gene. This CDR3 spans 15 amino acids. Germline CDR1 and CDR2: MNHEY and SMNVEV (reference sequence). The germline V and J ends were trimmed by 2 bases and 6 bases, with 14 bases remaining between them.

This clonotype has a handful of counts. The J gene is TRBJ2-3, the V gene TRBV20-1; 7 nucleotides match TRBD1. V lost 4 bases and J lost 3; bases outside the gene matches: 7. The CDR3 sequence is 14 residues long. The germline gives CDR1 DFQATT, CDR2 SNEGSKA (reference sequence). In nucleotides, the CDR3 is TGCAGTGCTATAAGGGGGCTGGGGACAGATACGCAGTATTTT. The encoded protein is CSAIRGLGTDTQYF.

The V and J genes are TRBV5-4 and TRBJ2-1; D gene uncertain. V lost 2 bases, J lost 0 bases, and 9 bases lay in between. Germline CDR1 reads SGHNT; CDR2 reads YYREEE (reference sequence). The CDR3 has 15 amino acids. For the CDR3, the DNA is TGTGCCAGCAGCTTTAGCATTACCTCCTACAATGAGCAGTTCTTC. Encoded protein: CASSFSITSYNEQFF. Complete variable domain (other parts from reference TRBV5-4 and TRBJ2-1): ETGVTQSPTHLIKTRGQQVTLRCSSQSGHNTVSWYQQALGQGPQFIFQYYREEENGRGNFPPRFSGLQFPNYSSELNVNALELDDSALYLCASSFSITSYNEQFFGPGTRLTVL.

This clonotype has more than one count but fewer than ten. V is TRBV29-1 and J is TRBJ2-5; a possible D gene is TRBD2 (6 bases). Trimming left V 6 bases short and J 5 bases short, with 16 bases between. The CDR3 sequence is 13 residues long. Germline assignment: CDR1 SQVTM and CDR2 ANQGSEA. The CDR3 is CSVAGKVRETQYF. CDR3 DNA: TGCAGCGTGGCGGGGAAGGTGCGGGAGACCCAGTACTTC.

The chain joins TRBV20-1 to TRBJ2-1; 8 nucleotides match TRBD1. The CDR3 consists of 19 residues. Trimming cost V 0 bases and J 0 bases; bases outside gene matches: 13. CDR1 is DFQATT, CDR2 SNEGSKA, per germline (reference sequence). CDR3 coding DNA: TGCAGTGCTAGAGATATCCTTAGGGAGGACAGGGCCTCCTACAATGAGCAGTTCTTC. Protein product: CSARDILREDRASYNEQFF.

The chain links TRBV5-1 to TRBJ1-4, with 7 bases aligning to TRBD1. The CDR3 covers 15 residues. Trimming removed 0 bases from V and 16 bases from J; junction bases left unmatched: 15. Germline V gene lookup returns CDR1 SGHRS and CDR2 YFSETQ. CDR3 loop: CASSLDGDRYDVRFF. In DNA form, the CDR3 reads TGCGCCAGCAGCTTGGATGGGGACAGATATGATGTTAGGTTTTTT.

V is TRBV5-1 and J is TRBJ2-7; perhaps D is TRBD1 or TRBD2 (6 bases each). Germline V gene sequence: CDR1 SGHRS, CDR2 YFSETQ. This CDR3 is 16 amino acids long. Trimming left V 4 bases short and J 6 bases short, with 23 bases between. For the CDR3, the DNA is TGCGCCAGCAGCCATGGAGGGGGACCCCAAATGGGCGAGCAGTACTTC. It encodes CASSHGGGPQMGEQYF. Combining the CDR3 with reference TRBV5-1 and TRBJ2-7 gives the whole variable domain KAGVTQTPRYLIKTRGQQVTLSCSPISGHRSVSWYQQTPGQGLQFLFEYFSETQRNKGNFPGRFSGRQFSNSRSEMNVSTLELGDSALYLCASSHGGGPQMGEQYFGPGTRLTVT.

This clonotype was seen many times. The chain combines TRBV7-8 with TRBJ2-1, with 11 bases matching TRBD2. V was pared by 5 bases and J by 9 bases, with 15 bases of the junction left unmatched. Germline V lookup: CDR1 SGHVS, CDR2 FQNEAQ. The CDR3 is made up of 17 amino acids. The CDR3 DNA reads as TGTGCCAGCAGCCCCCTCCGTACTAGCGGGAGTACTGGTGAGCAGTTCTTC. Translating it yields CASSPLRTSGSTGEQFF.

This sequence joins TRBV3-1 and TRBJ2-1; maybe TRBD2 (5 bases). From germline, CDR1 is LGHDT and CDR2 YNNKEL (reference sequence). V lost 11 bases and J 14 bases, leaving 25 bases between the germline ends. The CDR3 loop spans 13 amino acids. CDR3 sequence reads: CASTQQSRAGEFF. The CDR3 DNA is TGTGCCTCCACCCAGCAGTCTCGGGCCGGGGAGTTCTTC.

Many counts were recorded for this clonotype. For the CDR3, the DNA is TGTGCCAGCAGCGATCAAACCGCCTACGAGCAGTACTTC. Amino acids: CASSDQTAYEQYF. J is TRBJ2-7 and V is TRBV27; no clear D. This CDR3 is 13 amino acids long. V lost 6 bases and J 2 bases, leaving 11 bases between the germline ends. Per the germline V gene, CDR1 is MNHEY and CDR2 is SMNVEV (reference sequence).

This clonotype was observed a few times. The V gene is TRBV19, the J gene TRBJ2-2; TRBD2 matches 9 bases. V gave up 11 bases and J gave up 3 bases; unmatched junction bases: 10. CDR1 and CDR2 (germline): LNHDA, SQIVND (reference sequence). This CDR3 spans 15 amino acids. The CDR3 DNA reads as TGTGCCGGTAAAGCTAGCGGGAAGGACACCGGGGAGCTGTTTTTT. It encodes CAGKASGKDTGELFF.

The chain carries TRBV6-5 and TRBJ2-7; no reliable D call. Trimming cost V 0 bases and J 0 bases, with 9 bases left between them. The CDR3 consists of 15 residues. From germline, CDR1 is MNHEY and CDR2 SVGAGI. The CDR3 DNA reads TGTGCCAGCAGTTACTCTGAGCGTAGCTCCTACGAGCAGTACTTC. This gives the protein CASSYSERSSYEQYF.

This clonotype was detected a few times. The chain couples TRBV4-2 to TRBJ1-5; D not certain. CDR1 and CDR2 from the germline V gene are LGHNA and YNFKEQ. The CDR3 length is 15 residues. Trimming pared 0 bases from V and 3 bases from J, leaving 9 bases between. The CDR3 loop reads CASSQDWATNQPQHF. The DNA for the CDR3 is TGTGCCAGCAGCCAAGATTGGGCTACCAATCAGCCCCAGCATTTT.

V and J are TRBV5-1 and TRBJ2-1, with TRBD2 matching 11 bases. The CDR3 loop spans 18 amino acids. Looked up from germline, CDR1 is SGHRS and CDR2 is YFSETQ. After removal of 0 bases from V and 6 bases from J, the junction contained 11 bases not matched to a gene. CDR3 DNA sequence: TGCGCCAGCAGCTTGGGCGGGCTAGCGGGAGGAATAAGCAATGAGCAGTTCTTC. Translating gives CASSLGGLAGGISNEQFF.

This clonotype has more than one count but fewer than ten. The CDR3 spells CAGGDSGSGQYF. CDR3 coding DNA: TGTGCCGGGGGGGACAGCGGGTCGGGGCAGTACTTC. The chain uses TRBV7-2 and TRBJ2-7; tentatively, D is TRBD1 or TRBD2 (7 bases each). This CDR3 is built from 12 residues. The germline CDR1 and CDR2 sequences are SGHTA and FQGNSA. V dropped 11 bases and J dropped 9 bases, with 20 bases sitting between them.